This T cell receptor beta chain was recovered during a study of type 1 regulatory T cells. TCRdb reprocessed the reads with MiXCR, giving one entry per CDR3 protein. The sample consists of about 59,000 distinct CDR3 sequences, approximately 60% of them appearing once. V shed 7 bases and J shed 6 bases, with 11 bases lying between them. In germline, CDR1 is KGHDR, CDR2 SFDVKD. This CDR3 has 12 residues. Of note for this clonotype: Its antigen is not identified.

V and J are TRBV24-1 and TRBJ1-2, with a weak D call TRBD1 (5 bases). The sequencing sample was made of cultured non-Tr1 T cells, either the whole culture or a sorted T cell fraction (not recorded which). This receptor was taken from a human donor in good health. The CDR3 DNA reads TGTGCCACCAGGGGGGACTTGGATGGCTACACCTTC. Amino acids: CATRGDLDGYTF.